This passage covers 2 T cell receptor beta chains from one sample sequenced in a study of blood T cell repertoires in COVID-19. Here immunoSEQ multiplex PCR was the method, and the copy in TCRdb shows in-frame clones only, minus some. In the table there are roughly 86,000 clones, 80% to 85% of which are singletons. The specimen sequenced was peripheral blood. The receptors were gathered from a man in his sixties with acute or convalescent COVID-19.

The gene calls are TRBV6-2 or TRBV6-3 and TRBJ2-4; 7 positions match TRBD1. From germline, CDR1 is MNHEY and CDR2 SVGEGT. The junction had 8 bases not matched to a gene; V was cut back by 2 bases and J by 7 bases. The CDR3 sequence is 15 residues long. CDR3: CASSYQTGPGNIQYF. CDR3 nucleotides: TGTGCCAGCAGTTACCAGACAGGGCCGGGGAACATTCAGTACTTC.

The chain joins TRBV6-5 to TRBJ1-2; TRBD1 might be the D (6 bases). V lost 6 bases to trimming and J lost 4 bases, with 18 bases between them. Germline CDR1 reads MNHEY; CDR2 reads SVGAGI. The CDR3 totals 15 residues. CDR3 nucleotides: TGTGCCAGCAGGCCCTACCGGGGGGCCGGCTATGGCTACACCTTC. As protein: CASRPYRGAGYGYTF.